This TCR beta chain was identified during a study of radiotherapy plus CTLA-4 blockade in lung cancer. On the study more broadly: An objective response was seen in about a sixth of patients, and disease control in more than 25%.

Turning to this clone: Its target is unknown.

CDR3 length equals 15 residues. V shed 4 bases, J shed 10 bases, and the junction held 15 bases outside the gene matches. Germline V gene data show CDR1 as GTSNPN and CDR2 as SVGIG (reference sequence). Some clones are missing from TCRdb's copy, which holds only in-frame ones; the method was immunoSEQ multiplex PCR. This repertoire shows about 98,000 clones, 82% found once; its top ten account for about 3.5%. Study results and caveats: Blood saw expansion of tumor-derived TCR clones after radiotherapy plus ipilimumab.

This sample comprised peripheral blood, obtained from a patient treated with radiotherapy plus ipilimumab. This clonotype originated in a human donor with non-small cell lung cancer who had a partial response to radiotherapy plus ipilimumab. The chain employs TRBV30 and TRBJ1-1; TRBD1 agrees at 10 bases. Here the CDR3 reads CAWNGTGVLGGVAFF. CDR3 in DNA: TGTGCCTGGAACGGGACAGGGGTCTTGGGGGGGGTAGCTTTCTTT. The full variable domain, with the rest looked up from reference TRBV30 and TRBJ1-1, is SQTIHQWPATLVQPVGSPLSLECTVEGTSNPNLYWYRQAAGRGLQLLFYSVGIGQISSEVPQNLSASRPQDRQFILSSKKLLLSDSGFYLCAWNGTGVLGGVAFFGQGTRLTVV.